Described below is a single T cell receptor (beta chain) sequence and its context. Mismatch with germline at one junction end may stem from a read error. The CDR3 is 14 residues long. The germline gives CDR1 SEHNR, CDR2 FQNEAQ (reference sequence). This sample was included in a study of cytomegalovirus exposure and HLA in healthy donors. A multiplex PCR was run with 60 Vbeta primers and 13 Jbeta primers. TCRdb keeps only in-frame clones here, not all; method: immunoSEQ multiplex PCR. The sample holds about 110,000 clones, about 80% seen once. Sequencing was done on a sample of PBMCs. This TCR was recovered from a woman aged 55-70 years in good health and CMV-seropositive. The V gene is TRBV7-9, the J gene TRBJ1-1, with 7 nucleotides matching TRBD1. The CDR3 sequence is CSSSFEGASTEAFF. CDR3 coding DNA: TGTTCCAGCAGCTTTGAGGGGGCGTCCACTGAAGCTTTCTTT.